This T cell receptor beta chain was sequenced for a study of spatial heterogeneity in lung cancer. Overall study context: Consistent detection of more beta-chain than alpha-chain sequences was observed. Combinations of a unique TCR and a UMI were tallied in raw reads, and on average each appeared more than ten times.

Individually, TCR cDNA molecules were each labelled with a unique molecular identifier. TCRdb ran MiXCR on the 5' RACE reads and lists one entry per CDR3 protein. Of approximately 81,000 distinct CDR3 sequences in the sample, around 13% were seen once. Time point reported: sample taken at primary tumor resection. Unsorted tumor, nontumor lung tissue or cryopreserved PBMC supplied the whole RNA. A few counts support this clonotype. V lost 4 bases and J 4 bases, leaving 7 bases between the germline ends. Germline CDR1 is KGHDR and CDR2 is SFDVKD. CDR3 size: 13 residues. The TCR was taken from a male donor with early-stage non-small cell lung cancer. The specimen was PBMCs, collected at surgery. The chain links TRBV24-1 to TRBJ1-5; D is unclear. The CDR3 nucleotides read TGTGCCACCAGTGACGGGAGGAATCAGCCCCAGCATTTT. This sequence encodes CATSDGRNQPQHF.